This TCR beta chain was captured by sequencing in a study of blood T cell repertoires in COVID-19. Study at large: The United States, Italy and Spain were the sources of the acute and convalescent COVID-19 samples.

This CDR3 contains 15 residues. CDR1 and CDR2 from the germline V gene are MNHEY and SMNVEV (reference sequence). The V and J ends lost 5 bases and 4 bases, in that order; junction bases with no gene match: 7. TCRdb keeps only in-frame clones here, not all; method: immunoSEQ multiplex PCR. This sample has around 140,000 clones, with roughly 88% found just once. The chain employs TRBV27 and TRBJ1-1; 10 positions match TRBD1. This clonotype was sampled from an older man with acute or convalescent COVID-19. The sequenced sample consisted of peripheral blood. Here the CDR3 reads CASSPRDRGTTEAFF. DNA for the CDR3: TGTGCCAGCAGTCCCCGGGACAGGGGAACCACTGAAGCTTTCTTT.